This TCR beta chain was identified in a study of T cells after yellow fever vaccination. Findings and caveats of the study: Bulk-population clonotypes that are abundant could appear as contaminants in FACS-sorted repertoires. Most clones from primary vaccination resurfaced after the booster (around 97% CD4, less than 90% CD8).

A 5'RACE template-switching step, the method used to make TCR cDNA, added a universal primer site and UMIs. Each CDR3 protein is one row after TCRdb ran MiXCR on the 5' RACE reads. Of 300,000 to 400,000 distinct CDR3 sequences listed, 6.2% are singletons. This CDR3 has 11 amino acids. V was cut by 8 bases and J by 8 bases, with 11 bases left in between. A few counts support this clonotype. The antigen remains undetermined. Here the sequenced sample was PBMCs, taken 5 days after the yellow fever booster vaccination. This clonotype originated in a young man who received the YFV17D yellow fever vaccine. The chain recombines TRBV23-1 with TRBJ2-3; D is uncertain. TRBV23-1 is marked as an open reading frame, function uncertain. The CDR3 reads CASRSPATQYF. CDR3 sequence (DNA): TGCGCCAGCCGAAGCCCCGCTACGCAGTATTTT.